What follows are 30 T cell receptor beta chains derived from one specimen sequenced in a study of T cells in Graves' hyperthyroidism and ophthalmopathy. Researchers took RNA transcripts and amplified the TCR beta CDR3 regions from them. HTBI primers were used for first-round RT-PCR of the TCR CDR3. TCRdb passed the multiplex PCR reads through MiXCR, listing each CDR3 protein once. This sample has some 500,000 distinct CDR3 sequences; 15% to 20% occur once, and the top ten carry 25% to 30%. The sequenced sample was blood. The receptors were gathered from a woman aged 25 to 39 with Graves' ophthalmopathy.

Remarks on this clonotype: A much larger clone sits a single nucleotide away, making a read error possible. The rearrangement joins TRBV28 to TRBJ2-5; D gene uncertain. The CDR3 has 11 residues. The germline CDR1 and CDR2 sequences are MDHEN and SYDVKM. Trimming cost V 6 bases and J 7 bases, with 9 bases left between them. CDR3 in DNA: TGTGCCAGCAGACTTATGGGGACCCAGTACTTC. Protein product: CASRLMGTQYF.

Ten or more counts support this clonotype. V and J are TRBV7-3 and TRBJ2-1, with D maybe TRBD1 (5 bases). Trimming took off 3 bases at V and 5 bases at J, with 11 bases between the two ends. From germline, CDR1 is SGHTA and CDR2 FQGTGA. This CDR3 has 14 amino acids. In DNA, the CDR3 is TGTGCCAGCAGCTTTGAACAGGTAAACAATGAGCAGTTCTTC. It is translated as CASSFEQVNNEQFF. Based on the CDR3 plus reference TRBV7-3 and TRBJ2-1, the full variable domain is GAGVSQTPSNKVTEKGKYVELRCDPISGHTALYWYRQSLGQGPEFLIYFQGTGAADDSGLPNDRFFAVRPEGSVSTLKIQRTERGDSAVYLCASSFEQVNNEQFFGPGTRLTVL.

V is TRBV5-8 and J is TRBJ1-2; the D is unclear. The CDR3 is made up of 15 amino acids. V was trimmed by 0 bases and J by 2 bases, leaving 11 bases between them. Germline V gene sequence: CDR1 SGHTS, CDR2 YDEGEE. The CDR3 DNA reads TGTGCCAGCAGCTTGGTTCGCAGAGGAAACTATGGCTACACCTTC. Amino acid sequence: CASSLVRRGNYGYTF. Looking up the rest from reference TRBV5-8 and TRBJ1-2 gives the full variable domain: EAGVTQSPTHLIKTRGQQATLRCSPISGHTSVYWYQQALGLGLQFLLWYDEGEERNRGNFPPRFSGRQFPNYSSELNVNALELEDSALYLCASSLVRRGNYGYTFGSGTRLTVV.

Many counts were recorded for this clonotype. The rearrangement uses TRBV28 and TRBJ2-7; TRBD2 might be the D (5 bases). Germline V gene lookup returns CDR1 MDHEN and CDR2 SYDVKM. The length of the CDR3 is 13 residues. V lost 7 bases and J lost 6, with 16 bases in between. As DNA, the CDR3 is TGTGCCAGCAAGGAGGCAGTTCCCTCCGAGCAGTACTTC. Translation: CASKEAVPSEQYF.

V usage is TRBV4-1 and J usage is TRBJ2-7; no definite D call. The CDR3 runs to 13 residues. From germline, CDR1 is MGHRA and CDR2 YSYEKL. Trimming pared 1 base from V and 2 bases from J, leaving 6 bases between. The CDR3 spells CASSQGEAYEQYF. In nucleotides, the CDR3 is TGCGCCAGCAGCCAAGGGGAAGCCTACGAGCAGTACTTC.

The genes are TRBV6-5 and TRBJ2-4, with a tentative D call TRBD1 (6 bases). The germline V gene encodes CDR1 MNHEY and CDR2 SVGAGI. This CDR3 contains 17 residues. Trimming removed 2 bases at V and 0 bases at J, with 14 bases between. The CDR3 bases are TGTGCCAGCAGTTACGATCAGACAGGCCCAGCCAAAAACATTCAGTACTTC. This codes for CASSYDQTGPAKNIQYF.

This clonotype occurred many times. V and J are TRBV5-1 and TRBJ2-1, with a tentative D call TRBD1 (6 bases). Germline CDR1 reads SGHRS; CDR2 reads YFSETQ. The germline V and J ends were trimmed by 4 bases and 5 bases, with 16 bases remaining between them. CDR3 length: 15 amino acids. The CDR3 loop is CASSTLQGAHNEQFF. The CDR3 nucleotides are TGCGCCAGCAGCACATTACAGGGTGCCCACAATGAGCAGTTCTTC. Full variable domain (remainder filled in from reference TRBV5-1 and TRBJ2-1): KAGVTQTPRYLIKTRGQQVTLSCSPISGHRSVSWYQQTPGQGLQFLFEYFSETQRNKGNFPGRFSGRQFSNSRSEMNVSTLELGDSALYLCASSTLQGAHNEQFFGPGTRLTVL.

This rearrangement joins TRBV7-9 to TRBJ1-1; weak D call: TRBD1 (5 bases). The CDR3 covers 14 residues. Germline V gene sequence: CDR1 SEHNR, CDR2 FQNEAQ (reference sequence). Deletions cut 2 bases from V and 6 bases from J, with 13 bases between. Here the CDR3 DNA reads TGTGCCAGCAGCTTAAAGACAGATTTCTCTGAAGCTTTCTTT. Its translation is CASSLKTDFSEAFF.

This clonotype has ten or more counts. This chain connects TRBV6-6 to TRBJ1-4, with a weak D call TRBD1 (5 bases). The CDR3 length is 18 residues. The germline V gene has CDR1 MNHNY and CDR2 SVGAGI (reference sequence). With 0 bases removed from V and 3 bases from J, the gap between germline ends came to 17 bases. This chain's CDR3 is CASSYSIGRDAPNEKLFF. In DNA form, the CDR3 reads TGTGCCAGCAGTTACTCAATCGGGAGGGACGCACCTAATGAAAAACTGTTTTTT.

The chain employs TRBV28 and TRBJ1-5; D gene ambiguous. There are 15 residues in the CDR3. The germline V and J ends were trimmed by 7 bases and 1 base, with 14 bases remaining between them. The germline gives CDR1 MDHEN, CDR2 SYDVKM. CDR3 bases: TGTGCCAGCACCCCAGGTTGGGCGAGCAATCAGCCCCAGCATTTT. Its translation is CASTPGWASNQPQHF.

This clonotype was seen a handful of times. The chain recombines TRBV5-8 with TRBJ2-1, with a possible D match to TRBD2 (5 bases). Germline V gene lookup returns CDR1 SGHTS and CDR2 YDEGEE. The CDR3 sequence is 12 residues long. Trimming removed 4 bases at V and 8 bases at J, with 10 bases between. The CDR3 coding sequence is TGTGCCAGCAGCCAACTAGTGGATGAGCAGTTCTTC. It translates to CASSQLVDEQFF.

The genes are TRBV20-1 and TRBJ1-4, with 8 bases that match TRBD1. V shed 7 bases, J shed 8 bases, and the junction held 12 bases outside the gene matches. The CDR3 is 14 residues long. Germline V lookup: CDR1 DFQATT, CDR2 SNEGSKA (reference sequence). CDR3 sequence: CSGEPTGVREKLFF. The CDR3 DNA sequence: TGCAGTGGCGAACCGACAGGGGTCCGGGAAAAACTGTTTTTT.

The chain has TRBV27 and TRBJ2-3; 7 bases map to TRBD1. The CDR3 sequence is 15 residues long. V lost 3 bases, J lost 2 bases, and 5 bases stayed unmatched. From germline, CDR1 is MNHEY and CDR2 SMNVEV (reference sequence). The CDR3 DNA follows: TGTGCCAGCAGTTTGGGTAGGGGGCACACAGATACGCAGTATTTT. Its translation: CASSLGRGHTDTQYF.

J is TRBJ2-7 and V is TRBV19, with 13 bases that match TRBD2. Germline trimming cut 10 bases from V and 4 bases from J; bases unmatched to any gene: 16. Germline values: CDR1 LNHDA, CDR2 SQIVND (reference sequence). There are 17 residues in the CDR3. The DNA of the CDR3 is TGTGCCACTACCGCCGGGACTAGCGGGACTAAACCATACGAGCAGTACTTC. This sequence encodes CATTAGTSGTKPYEQYF.

This chain connects TRBV4-3 to TRBJ2-7; perhaps TRBD2 as D (6 bases). This CDR3 region has 15 residues. Trimming left V 4 bases short and J 5 bases short, with 18 bases between. The germline V gene encodes CDR1 LGHNA and CDR2 YSLEER. The CDR3 nucleotides are TGCGCCAGCAGCCCCTTTGTGGGCGGGGTAGACGAGCAGTACTTC. This sequence encodes CASSPFVGGVDEQYF.

The genes are TRBV29-1 and TRBJ2-2; D possibly matches TRBD1 or TRBD2 (5 bases each). Germline V CDR1 and CDR2: SQVTM, ANQGSEA. V dropped 4 bases and J dropped 5 bases, with 11 bases sitting between them. The CDR3 consists of 13 residues. CDR3 sequence: CSVVWGYTGELFF. The CDR3 bases are TGCAGCGTTGTCTGGGGGTATACCGGGGAGCTGTTTTTT.

This clonotype came up many times. The J gene is TRBJ2-1, the V gene TRBV3-1, with 11 nucleotides matching TRBD2. Germline assignment: CDR1 LGHDT and CDR2 YNNKEL (reference sequence). This CDR3 has 15 amino acids. The junction had 3 bases not matched to a gene; V was cut back by 1 base and J by 7 bases. CDR3 amino acids: CASSQALAGGNEQFF. Here the CDR3 DNA reads TGTGCCAGCAGCCAAGCTTTAGCGGGAGGGAATGAGCAGTTCTTC.

The chain has TRBV6-5 and TRBJ2-7; D not certain. Germline assignment: CDR1 MNHEY and CDR2 SVGAGI. Trimming shortened V by 2 bases and J by 3 bases, and 26 bases separated the two germline ends. This CDR3 is 19 amino acids long. CDR3 nucleotides: TGTGCCAGCAGTTACCGGGCTAGGCCCTCGACATTGCCGGACTACGAGCAGTACTTC. Translation: CASSYRARPSTLPDYEQYF.

As to this clonotype: One base away lies a much larger clone, so this may be a sequencing read error. The CDR3 here is CASSSEGRPRYEQYF. The CDR3 DNA reads as TGTGCCAGCAGCTCAGAGGGAAGACCACGGTACGAGCAGTACTTC. The rearrangement links TRBV7-2 to TRBJ2-7; tentative D call: TRBD2 (5 bases). Germline V gives CDR1 SGHTA, CDR2 FQGNSA. Trimming pared 4 bases from V and 4 bases from J, leaving 17 bases between. The CDR3 runs 15 residues.

This clonotype was detected ten times or more. The gene calls are TRBV28 and TRBJ2-1; the match to TRBD2 covers 13 bases. Looked up from germline, CDR1 is MDHEN and CDR2 is SYDVKM. The length of the CDR3 is 18 residues. With 1 base clipped from V and 1 base from J, the junction kept 4 bases outside the gene matches. CDR3 bases: TGTGCCAGCAGTTTATTGTCACTAGCGGGAGGGTCCTACAATGAGCAGTTCTTC. This codes for CASSLLSLAGGSYNEQFF.

This clonotype was counted a few times. The rearrangement links TRBV7-9 to TRBJ1-2; D is undetermined. The V end was cut by 0 bases, the J end by 4 bases, with 18 bases between. CDR3 length: 17 amino acids. Germline CDR1 reads SEHNR; CDR2 reads FQNEAQ (reference sequence). CDR3 amino acids: CASSLADIPIPPYGYTF. CDR3 DNA sequence: TGTGCCAGCAGCTTAGCCGACATACCAATTCCCCCCTATGGCTACACCTTC.

This clonotype was counted at least ten times. This chain uses TRBV30 with TRBJ1-2; D perhaps matches TRBD1 (5 bases). The germline V gene encodes CDR1 GTSNPN and CDR2 SVGIG (reference sequence). CDR3 length equals 13 residues. V gave up 2 bases and J gave up 14 bases, with 21 bases separating them. Written as DNA, the CDR3 is TGTGCCTGGAGTCACATATCTACAGGACGTAGGACCTTC. Amino acid sequence: CAWSHISTGRRTF.

The CDR3 here is CASTRDRNNYGYTF. CDR3 in DNA: TGTGCCAGCACTAGGGACAGGAATAACTATGGCTACACCTTC. The chain links TRBV6-1 to TRBJ1-2, with TRBD1 matching over 8 bases. CDR1 and CDR2 (germline): MNHNS, SASEGT. With 7 bases clipped from V and 1 base from J, the junction kept 5 bases outside the gene matches. This CDR3 comprises 14 residues.

This clonotype has at least ten counts. The chain employs TRBV7-9 and TRBJ1-2; D is undetermined. Trimming stripped 5 bases from V and 3 bases from J, with 16 bases between. CDR3 length equals 15 residues. Germline CDR1 and CDR2: SEHNR and FQNEAQ (reference sequence). CDR3 DNA sequence: TGTGCCAGCAGCGAAGACGATTTCCTCGACTATGGCTACACCTTC. Translated: CASSEDDFLDYGYTF.

This clonotype came up a few times. This chain joins TRBV7-9 and TRBJ2-5, with a possible D match to TRBD2 (5 bases). The CDR3 has 11 residues. Trimming left V 11 bases short and J 4 bases short, with 11 bases between. Germline V gene data show CDR1 as SEHNR and CDR2 as FQNEAQ (reference sequence). The CDR3: CAWSGRETQYF. The DNA for the CDR3 is TGTGCCTGGTCGGGGAGAGAGACCCAGTACTTC.

This clonotype was picked up many times. The J gene is TRBJ2-7, the V gene TRBV11-2, with D possibly TRBD2 on 5 matching bases. The CDR3 sequence is 13 residues long. V lost 5 bases to trimming and J lost 2 bases, with 10 bases between them. Germline loops: CDR1 SGHAT, CDR2 FQNNGV. The CDR3 loop reads CASSQAATYEQYF. The CDR3 region has the DNA TGTGCCAGCAGCCAAGCGGCGACCTACGAGCAGTACTTC.

This clonotype showed up many times. This chain uses TRBV5-1 with TRBJ2-7; tentatively, D is TRBD2 (5 bases). Per the germline V gene, CDR1 is SGHRS and CDR2 is YFSETQ. Between the trimmed V and J ends, which lost 1 base and 2 bases, there was a span of 10 bases. The CDR3 covers 14 residues. CDR3 nucleotides: TGCGCCAGCAGCTTGAAGGACGGGACCTACGAGCAGTACTTC. Amino acid sequence: CASSLKDGTYEQYF. The whole variable domain, filled in from reference TRBV5-1 and TRBJ2-7, reads KAGVTQTPRYLIKTRGQQVTLSCSPISGHRSVSWYQQTPGQGLQFLFEYFSETQRNKGNFPGRFSGRQFSNSRSEMNVSTLELGDSALYLCASSLKDGTYEQYFGPGTRLTVT.

This chain connects TRBV27 to TRBJ1-1; 10 bases are a match to TRBD1. The V segment lost 4 bases and the J segment 4 bases; nucleotides outside the gene matches: 12. CDR1 MNHEY and CDR2 SMNVEV come from the germline V gene (reference sequence). CDR3 length: 17 amino acids. This CDR3 is CASSSPWGTGAATEAFF. In DNA form, the CDR3 reads TGTGCCAGCAGTTCTCCATGGGGGACAGGGGCGGCCACTGAAGCTTTCTTT.

The chain employs TRBV12-3 or TRBV12-4 and TRBJ1-5; D possibly corresponds to TRBD1 (5 bases). V dropped 6 bases and J dropped 4 bases, with 7 bases sitting between them. The CDR3 loop spans 12 amino acids. The CDR3 reads CASRGENQPQHF. Written as DNA, the CDR3 is TGTGCCAGCAGGGGGGAGAATCAGCCCCAGCATTTT.

This clonotype showed up many times. J is TRBJ2-7 and V is TRBV18; D may match TRBD1 or TRBD2 (6 bases each). CDR1 is KGHSH and CDR2 is LQKENI in the germline V gene. The V end lost 3 bases, the J end lost 0 bases, and 21 bases lay between the germline ends. The CDR3 totals 18 residues. The DNA for the CDR3 is TGTGCCAGCTCACCCCGCCTGTATAGCGGAGGGGGCTCCTACGAGCAGTACTTC. The encoded protein is CASSPRLYSGGGSYEQYF.